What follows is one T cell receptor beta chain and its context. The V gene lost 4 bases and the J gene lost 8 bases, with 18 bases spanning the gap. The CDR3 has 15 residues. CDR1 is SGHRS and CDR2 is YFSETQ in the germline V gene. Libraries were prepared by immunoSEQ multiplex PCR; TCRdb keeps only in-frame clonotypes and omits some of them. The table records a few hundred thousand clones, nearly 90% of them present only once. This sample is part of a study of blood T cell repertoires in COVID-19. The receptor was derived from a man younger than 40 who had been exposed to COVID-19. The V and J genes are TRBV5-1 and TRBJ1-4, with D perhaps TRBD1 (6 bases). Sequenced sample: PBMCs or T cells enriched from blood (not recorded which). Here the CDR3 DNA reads TGCGCCAGCAGCCACCGGGGGGACAAGGGCGAAAAACTGTTTTTT. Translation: CASSHRGDKGEKLFF. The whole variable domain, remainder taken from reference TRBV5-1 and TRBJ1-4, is KAGVTQTPRYLIKTRGQQVTLSCSPISGHRSVSWYQQTPGQGLQFLFEYFSETQRNKGNFPGRFSGRQFSNSRSEMNVSTLELGDSALYLCASSHRGDKGEKLFFGSGTQLSVL.